These 8 T cell receptor beta chains share one sample of origin, sequenced in a study of preoperative IRX-2 immunotherapy in early breast cancer. TCRdb keeps only in-frame clones here, not all; method: immunoSEQ multiplex PCR. The sample lists around 34,000 clones, around four fifths seen once, with around 2.6% in the top ten. Specified treatment: preoperative locoregional IRX-2 cytokine immunotherapy. The material was lymph node tissue, obtained from a patient treated with IRX-2 immunotherapy. The receptors originated from a human donor with breast cancer.

A single count supports this clone. The V and J genes are TRBV28 and TRBJ2-1; 9 bases line up with TRBD2. V lost 6 bases and J lost 5; bases outside the gene matches: 8. Germline V gives CDR1 MDHEN, CDR2 SYDVKM. CDR3 length equals 15 residues. The CDR3 DNA is TGTGCCAGCAGGGGGTGGCGGGAGGGAAACAATGAGCAGTTCTTC. This codes for CASRGWREGNNEQFF.

V usage is TRBV28 and J usage is TRBJ1-5; D unresolved. CDR3 length: 16 residues. The V and J ends lost 6 bases and 2 bases respectively, with 17 bases between them. CDR1 is MDHEN and CDR2 is SYDVKM in the germline V gene. CDR3 bases: TGTGCCAGCAGACCGAGCGGCTTTCGGGGCAATCAGCCCCAGCATTTT. Protein: CASRPSGFRGNQPQHF.

The V and J genes are TRBV19 and TRBJ1-6, with D hard to call. The CDR3 runs to 14 residues. Germline V gene data show CDR1 as LNHDA and CDR2 as SQIVND (reference sequence). Deletions cut 8 bases from V and 7 bases from J, with 15 bases between. The CDR3 sequence is CASQLTPPNSPLHF. CDR3 nucleotides: TGTGCCAGTCAACTCACGCCTCCAAATTCACCCCTCCACTTT.

This clone has only a few counts. The chain links TRBV12-2 to TRBJ1-1; the table assigns TRBD1, which was not confirmed against the DNA. TRBV12-2 constitutes a pseudogene. This CDR3 comprises 14 residues. The CDR3 is CASRTGTFGTEAFF. The CDR3 DNA is TGTGCCAGTCGAACTGGGACATTTGGAACTGAAGCTTTCTTT.

Only a few counts were recorded for this clone. The chain is built from TRBV11-3 and TRBJ2-4; 7 nucleotides align to TRBD1. CDR1 is SGHNT, CDR2 YENEEA, per germline. The V gene end was trimmed by 5 bases and the J gene end by 5 bases; junction bases not matched to a gene: 6. The CDR3 contains 14 residues. CDR3 in amino acids: CASSLGQEENIQYF. As DNA, the CDR3 is TGTGCCAGCAGCCTCGGACAGGAAGAAAACATTCAGTACTTC. Complete variable domain (other parts from reference TRBV11-3 and TRBJ2-4): EAGVVQSPRYKIIEKKQPVAFWCNPISGHNTLYWYLQNLGQGPELLIRYENEEAVDDSQLPKDRFSAERLKGVDSTLKIQPAELGDSAVYLCASSLGQEENIQYFGAGTRLSVL.

The chain is built from TRBV28 and TRBJ2-5; no firm D call. Per the germline V gene, CDR1 is MDHEN and CDR2 is SYDVKM. Trimming took 7 bases from V and 3 from J, leaving 15 bases between them. The CDR3 totals 14 residues. The CDR3 spells CASNCQVREETQYF. CDR3 sequence (DNA): TGTGCCAGCAATTGTCAGGTAAGGGAAGAGACCCAGTACTTC.

The chain employs TRBV18 and TRBJ1-5; 7 bases are a match to TRBD1. Germline-derived CDR1 and CDR2 are KGHSH and LQKENI. The CDR3 runs 14 residues. Trimming took 3 bases from V and 1 from J; bases not matched to a gene: 0. CDR3 coding DNA: TGTGCCAGCTCACCGGGACAGAGCAATCAGCCCCAGCATTTT. It codes for CASSPGQSNQPQHF.

The rearrangement joins TRBV18 to TRBJ1-6; D is undetermined. CDR3 length equals 15 residues. The V gene lost 1 base and the J gene lost 5 bases, with 9 bases spanning the gap. Germline V gene data show CDR1 as KGHSH and CDR2 as LQKENI. CDR3 DNA: TGTGCCAGCTCACCACGTCGGGGAGATAATTCACCCCTCCACTTT. Translated, it gives CASSPRRGDNSPLHF. The whole variable domain, remainder taken from reference TRBV18 and TRBJ1-6, is NAGVMQNPRHLVRRRGQEARLRCSPMKGHSHVYWYRQLPEEGLKFMVYLQKENIIDESGMPKERFSAEFPKEGPSILRIQQVVRGDSAAYFCASSPRRGDNSPLHFGNGTRLTVT.